A single sample is the source of the 10 T cell receptor beta chains below, sequenced in a study of blood T cell repertoires in COVID-19. The data were produced by immunoSEQ multiplex PCR, yet TCRdb's version contains in-frame clones alone and is incomplete. The sample includes tens of thousands of clones, 86% of them seen just once. Sequenced input: peripheral blood. The origin of the receptors is a middle-aged man with active or convalescent COVID-19.

The gene calls are TRBV7-8 and TRBJ2-1; 8 bases are shared with TRBD2. Trimming took 3 bases from V and 2 from J; bases not matched to a gene: 9. This CDR3 comprises 17 residues. Germline assignment: CDR1 SGHVS and CDR2 FQNEAQ. The CDR3: CASSLESRGGPYNEQFF. In DNA, the CDR3 is TGTGCCAGCAGCTTGGAGTCTCGGGGGGGGCCCTACAATGAGCAGTTCTTC. The full variable domain, completed using reference TRBV7-8 and TRBJ2-1, is GAGVSQSPRYKVAKRGQDVALRCDPISGHVSLFWYQQALGQGPEFLTYFQNEAQLDKSGLPSDRFFAERPEGSVSTLKIQRTQQEDSAVYLCASSLESRGGPYNEQFFGPGTRLTVL.

This chain joins TRBV6-1 and TRBJ2-3; D uncertain. This CDR3 contains 15 residues. The V and J ends lost 1 base and 0 bases respectively, with 8 bases between them. CDR1 MNHNS and CDR2 SASEGT come from the germline V gene. CDR3 DNA: TGTGCCAGCAGTGAAGGAGGATATAGCACAGATACGCAGTATTTT. Its translation: CASSEGGYSTDTQYF.

The CDR3 is CASSSPGRGISYGYTF. DNA of the CDR3: TGTGCCAGCAGCTCCCCCGGCAGGGGCATCTCCTATGGCTACACCTTC. The chain links TRBV7-2 to TRBJ1-2; maybe TRBD1 (6 bases). Between the trimmed V and J ends, which lost 4 bases and 4 bases, there was a span of 19 bases. The germline V gene encodes CDR1 SGHTA and CDR2 FQGNSA. CDR3 length equals 16 residues.

This clone was found a few times. This sequence joins TRBV6-5 and TRBJ1-1, with a weak D call TRBD1 (5 bases). The germline gives CDR1 MNHEY, CDR2 SVGAGI. CDR3 length equals 14 residues. Trimming removed 7 bases at V and 4 bases at J, with 16 bases between. In DNA, the CDR3 is TGTGCCAGCATCAGATGGACATCAACCACTGAAGCTTTCTTT. Its translation is CASIRWTSTTEAFF.

This chain links TRBV18 with TRBJ2-5; D gene uncertain. Germline lookup yields CDR1 KGHSH and CDR2 LQKENI. V dropped 4 bases and J dropped 1 base, with 7 bases sitting between them. The CDR3 length is 13 residues. The chain's CDR3 is CASSLGFQETQYF. CDR3 DNA sequence: TGTGCCAGCTCACTGGGCTTCCAAGAGACCCAGTACTTC. The full variable domain, with the rest looked up from reference TRBV18 and TRBJ2-5, is NAGVMQNPRHLVRRRGQEARLRCSPMKGHSHVYWYRQLPEEGLKFMVYLQKENIIDESGMPKERFSAEFPKEGPSILRIQQVVRGDSAAYFCASSLGFQETQYFGPGTRLLVL.

The chain has TRBV4-1 and TRBJ2-6, with D maybe TRBD1 (6 bases). V gave up 0 bases and J gave up 0 bases, with 12 bases separating them. The CDR3 is 18 residues long. The germline gives CDR1 MGHRA, CDR2 YSYEKL. CDR3 amino acids: CASSQEETGPSGANVLTF. In nucleotides, the CDR3 is TGCGCCAGCAGCCAAGAAGAGACAGGACCCTCTGGGGCCAACGTCCTGACTTTC.

V and J are TRBV2 and TRBJ1-5; 8 bases map to TRBD1. Germline values: CDR1 SNHLY, CDR2 FYNNEI. This CDR3 has 17 amino acids. J gave up 0 bases and V 1 base, and 5 bases lay outside the gene matches. The CDR3 sequence is CASSEGTGPYSNQPQHF. The CDR3 DNA sequence: TGTGCCAGCAGTGAAGGGACAGGGCCATATAGCAATCAGCCCCAGCATTTT.

The chain couples TRBV18 to TRBJ1-2, with 7 bases identical to TRBD1. Germline-derived CDR1 and CDR2 are KGHSH and LQKENI. The CDR3 contains 15 residues. Trimming cost V 2 bases and J 3 bases; bases outside gene matches: 6. The CDR3 here is CASSPTGAVDYGYTF. The CDR3 DNA sequence: TGTGCCAGCTCACCAACAGGGGCGGTCGACTATGGCTACACCTTC.

The J gene is TRBJ1-2, the V gene TRBV19; TRBD1 is a possible D gene (5 bases). This CDR3 contains 15 residues. Germline CDR1 is LNHDA and CDR2 is SQIVND (reference sequence). V gave up 7 bases and J gave up 3 bases, with 18 bases separating them. The CDR3 DNA reads as TGTGCCAGTACCCCCCAAGGTGACAGTTACTATGGCTACACCTTC. It yields the protein CASTPQGDSYYGYTF.

This rearrangement joins TRBV5-1 to TRBJ2-1; tentative D call: TRBD2 (6 bases). Trimming took off 0 bases at V and 2 bases at J, with 12 bases between the two ends. The CDR3 spans 16 residues. From germline, CDR1 is SGHRS and CDR2 YFSETQ. This CDR3 is CASSLAGSRTYNEQFF. Here the CDR3 DNA reads TGCGCCAGCAGCTTGGCCGGGAGTAGGACCTACAATGAGCAGTTCTTC.